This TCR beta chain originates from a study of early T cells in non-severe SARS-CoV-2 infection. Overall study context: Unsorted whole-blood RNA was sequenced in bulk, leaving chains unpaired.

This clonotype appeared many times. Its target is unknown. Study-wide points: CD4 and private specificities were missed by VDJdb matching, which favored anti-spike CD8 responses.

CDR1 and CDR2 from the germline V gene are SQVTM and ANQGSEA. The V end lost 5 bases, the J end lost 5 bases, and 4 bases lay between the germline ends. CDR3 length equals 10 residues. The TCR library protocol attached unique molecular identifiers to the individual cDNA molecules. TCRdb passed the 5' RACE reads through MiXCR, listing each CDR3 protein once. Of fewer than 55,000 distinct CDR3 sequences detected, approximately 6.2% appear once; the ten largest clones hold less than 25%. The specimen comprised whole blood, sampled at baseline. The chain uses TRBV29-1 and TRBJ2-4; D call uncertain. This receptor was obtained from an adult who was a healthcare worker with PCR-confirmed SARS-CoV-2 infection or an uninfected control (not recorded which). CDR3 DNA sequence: TGCAGCGTTTACGAAAACATTCAGTACTTC. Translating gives CSVYENIQYF.